This is a list of T cell receptor beta chains from one sample in a study of T cell responses to AZD1222 COVID-19 vaccine. TCRdb's table, derived via immunoSEQ multiplex PCR, lists solely in-frame clones and lacks some. This table has around 150,000 clones, 70% to 90% appearing once. The input for sequencing was peripheral blood, taken on day 0 of AZD1222 vaccination. The receptors here all came from an adult in good health. The CDR3 runs from the conserved cysteine through the conserved F or W. Expanded clones are given a class, and other clones once, few, many or no size at all.

clone size | V gene | CDR3 length | CDR3 protein
. | TRBV6-2/TRBV6-3 | 13 | CASSFLGLGEQYF
once | TRBV19 | 15 | CASSIGRVSGNTIYF
many | TRBV2 | 16 | CASGGGKRAPLYEQYF
. | TRBV30 | 12 | CAFQRGRSEAFF
. | TRBV25-1 | 13 | CASRAAGVNEQFF
. | TRBV9 | 19 | CASSVGGWDRWSSYNEQFF
. | TRBV30 | 15 | CAWSHQGGAGNTIYF
. | TRBV28 | 13 | CASSANEAGEQFF
. | TRBV5-4 | 15 | CASSGPSGPGETQYF
. | TRBV28 | 12 | CASREIKSPLHF
few | TRBV6-5 | 15 | CASITLAGSTGELFF
few | TRBV6-5 | 15 | CASSHRDTGLYGYTF
. | TRBV10-3 | 16 | CAISDSGGFSGNTIYF
. | TRBV3-1/TRBV3-2 | 16 | CASSQRGGTGGNEQFF
. | TRBV27 | 12 | CASQHYNSPLHF
. | TRBV20-1 | 11 | CSAKTEETQYF
. | TRBV21-1 | 15 | CASSTRLPVNSPLHF
. | TRBV2 | 14 | CASSSEGFNQPQHF
. | TRBV29-1 | 11 | CSVEGHYGYTF
. | TRBV7-3 | 18 | CASSDPGRTSSSYNEQFF
. | TRBV11-2 | 15 | CASSRDWDPRYEQYF
. | TRBV20-1 | 11 | CSARDQAEAFF
. | TRBV18 | 15 | CASSQGLDSYNEQFF
. | TRBV19 | 15 | CASSIGQGPRAPQHF
. | TRBV27 | 17 | CASSPGQGTGGLLRAFF
. | TRBV25-1 | 14 | CASSVGGITDTQYF
. | TRBV11-2 | 14 | CASSAAGGSETQYF
. | TRBV30 | 15 | CAWTTPDRPNNEQFF
. | TRBV30 | 12 | CACRPGNTEAFF
once | TRBV19 | 13 | CASSRSRGYEQYF
. | TRBV29-1 | 12 | CSVAGKNTEAFF
. | TRBV10-3 | 15 | CAISVGTGQGETQYF
once | TRBV5-4 | 15 | CASSPVAQGDYGYTF
few | TRBV15 | 15 | CATSREGRVVDEQYF
. | TRBV6-5 | 11 | CASIGVEKLFF
. | TRBV3-1/TRBV3-2 | 17 | CASSRQPSGSSYNEQFF
. | TRBV5-4 | 14 | CASSKDSFTGELFF
. | TRBV5-1 | 11 | CASSELGEQFF
. | TRBV5-1 | 18 | CASSLERSSVSTNEKLFF
. | TRBV2 | 13 | CASPNTLNTEAFF
. | TRBV5-6 | 15 | CASSRGQGWEEKLFF
. | TRBV3-1/TRBV3-2 | 15 | CASSQRTGGNQPQHF
. | TRBV6-6 | 16 | CASSYSGLAGVNEQYF
. | TRBV6-1 | 15 | CASSEGGVGANVLTF
once | TRBV18 | 16 | CASSPGMVAGVDEQFF
few | TRBV4-1 | 15 | CASKDTLPSGNTIYF